A selection of T cell receptor beta chains follows, all from one sample in a study of CD8+ T cells in alopecia areata. Method: immunoSEQ multiplex PCR; TCRdb's copy keeps in-frame clones and lacks some. The sample has 90,000 to 150,000 clones, 58% seen once. The sequencing used CD8+ T cells sorted from blood, collected at week 4, from a patient treated with tofacitinib. Receptors originate from a human donor with alopecia areata. Each CDR3 is given with its conserved first and last residue. A D gene is named only where the DNA matches it firmly. Size is omitted from some rows. Given values are once, few, many or a class for expanded clones.

abundance	v_gene	j_gene	d_gene	CDR3nt	CDR3aa
once	TRBV30	TRBJ2-7	-	TGTGCCTGGAGTGAGGGTTACGAGCAGTACTTC	CAWSEGYEQYF
-	TRBV7-9	TRBJ2-2	TRBD1	TGTGCCAGCAGCTACGACAGGGCCGGGGAGCTGTTTTTT	CASSYDRAGELFF
-	TRBV7-8	TRBJ2-5	TRBD1	TGTGCCAGCAGCCAGGACAGGGGGCTCTTGGAGACCCAGTACTTC	CASSQDRGLLETQYF
few	TRBV9	TRBJ2-7	-	TGTGCCAGCAGCGTAAATCCGGCCGACTCATACTACGAGCAGTACTTC	CASSVNPADSYYEQYF
-	TRBV14	TRBJ2-3	-	TGTGCCAGCAGTGATAATACGCAGTATTTT	CASSDNTQYF
few	TRBV29-1	TRBJ2-2	-	TGCAGCGTTGCTCAGCTGAACACCGGGGAGCTGTTTTTT	CSVAQLNTGELFF
once	TRBV30	TRBJ2-7	-	TGTGCCTGGACCGAGGGACAAGGGATGATCTACTTC	CAWTEGQGMIYF
-	TRBV6-5	TRBJ2-7	TRBD1	TGTGCCAGCAGTCCTTCCGGGACAGGGATGTACGAGCAGTACTTC	CASSPSGTGMYEQYF
-	TRBV5-1	TRBJ2-7	-	TGCGCCAGCAGCTTGGCTGGGGGTCAAACCTACGAGCAGTACTTC	CASSLAGGQTYEQYF
-	TRBV30	TRBJ2-5	-	TGTGCCTGGAGTGTTGGGGGGGAGACCCAGTACTTC	CAWSVGGETQYF
-	TRBV7-9	TRBJ1-1	-	TGTGCCAGCAGCTTAACGACCGAAACAGGGACTGAAGCTTTCTTT	CASSLTTETGTEAFF
-	TRBV30	TRBJ1-2	-	TGTGCCTGGAGTGTAGGAGGGACATTCGGCTACACCTTC	CAWSVGGTFGYTF
-	TRBV9	TRBJ1-2	TRBD1	TGTGCCAGCAGCGTAGACCGGACGGGACAGGGATATGGCTACACCTTC	CASSVDRTGQGYGYTF
-	TRBV4-2	TRBJ1-2	-	TGTGCCAGCAGCCAAGGACAGACCAACTATGGCTACACCTTC	CASSQGQTNYGYTF
-	TRBV29-1	TRBJ1-3	TRBD1	TGCAGCGTCCGGGACAGCTTTTCCGGCATCATATATTTT	CSVRDSFSGIIYF
once	TRBV5-6	TRBJ1-2	-	TGTGCCAGCAGCTTCTATCGCAGAGTATATGGCTACACCTTC	CASSFYRRVYGYTF
-	TRBV29-1	TRBJ2-7	TRBD2	TGCAGCGTTGCCCAACTAGCGGGGGGTCTCTACGAGCAGTACTTC	CSVAQLAGGLYEQYF
-	TRBV7-8	TRBJ2-1	-	TGTGCCAGCAGCCATTACTCCTACAATGAGCAGTTCTTC	CASSHYSYNEQFF
-	TRBV6-5	TRBJ2-1	-	TGTGCCAGCAGTTACTCTGGATATCGCACTGAGCAGTTCTTC	CASSYSGYRTEQFF
few	TRBV9	TRBJ2-7	TRBD1	TGTGCCAGCAGCGTAGATGGGACAGGGTCGGACGAGCAGTACTTC	CASSVDGTGSDEQYF
-	TRBV28	TRBJ2-7	-	TGTGCCACCGCCCGCGGGGCCTACTCCTACGAGCAGTACTTC	CATARGAYSYEQYF
-	TRBV7-2	TRBJ1-1	-	TGTGCCAGCAGCCCATCCTCTCTCGGGAACACTGAAGCTTTCTTT	CASSPSSLGNTEAFF
once	TRBV29-1	TRBJ1-1	-	TGCAGCGTTGGATCCGGCAGGCCGAACACTGAAGCTTTCTTT	CSVGSGRPNTEAFF
-	TRBV6-5	TRBJ2-3	-	TGTGCCAGCAGTTACTGGGAAGATACAGATACGCAGTATTTT	CASSYWEDTDTQYF
-	TRBV27	TRBJ2-7	-	TGTGCCAGCAGTTTCAGTAGCTCCTACGAGCAGTACTTC	CASSFSSSYEQYF
-	TRBV11-2	TRBJ2-1	-	TGTGCCAGCAGCTTAGCGGGGGACAATGAGCAGTTCTTC	CASSLAGDNEQFF
few	TRBV5-1	TRBJ2-5	-	TGCGCCAGCAGCTTGGGGGCAGATCAAGAGACCCAGTACTTC	CASSLGADQETQYF
-	TRBV7-2	TRBJ2-7	TRBD1	TGTGCCAGCAGTTATCCGGGACAGGGCTCCTACGAGCAGTACTTC	CASSYPGQGSYEQYF